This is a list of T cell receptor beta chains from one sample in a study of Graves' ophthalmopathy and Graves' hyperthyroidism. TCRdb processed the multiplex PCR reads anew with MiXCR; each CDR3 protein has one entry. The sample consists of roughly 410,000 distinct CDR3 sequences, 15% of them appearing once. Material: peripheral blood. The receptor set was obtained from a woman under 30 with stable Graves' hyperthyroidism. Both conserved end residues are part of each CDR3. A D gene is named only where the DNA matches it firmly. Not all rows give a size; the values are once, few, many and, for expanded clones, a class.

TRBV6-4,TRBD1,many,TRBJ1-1,TGTGCCACAACCTGGTCTCGGGACAGCTATATGAACACTGAAGCTTTCTTT,CATTWSRDSYMNTEAFF
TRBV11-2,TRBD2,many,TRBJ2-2,TGTGCCAGCAGCCCTACCTGGGTGCGGGGGACCGGGGAGCTGTTTTTT,CASSPTWVRGTGELFF
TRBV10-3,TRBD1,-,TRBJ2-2,TGTGCCATCAGCCGACAGGGGGCGCCCACCCGGGAGCTGTTTTTT,CAISRQGAPTRELFF
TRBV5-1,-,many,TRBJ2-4,TGCGCCAGCAGCCTCGGTCTAGCCAAAAACATTCAGTACTTC,CASSLGLAKNIQYF
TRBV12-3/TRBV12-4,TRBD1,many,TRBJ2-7,TGTGCCAGCAGTCCGCGGACAGGAGGTACCTACGAGCAGTACTTC,CASSPRTGGTYEQYF
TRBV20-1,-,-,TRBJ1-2,TGCAGTGCTAGAGATGCTGATAACTATGTCTACACCTTC,CSARDADNYVYTF
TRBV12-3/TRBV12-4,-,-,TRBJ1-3,TGTGCCAGCAAGGACTTCTCTGGAAACACCATATATTTT,CASKDFSGNTIYF
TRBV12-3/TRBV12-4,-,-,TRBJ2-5,TGTGCCAGCGACGGGGAGACCCAGTACTTC,CASDGETQYF
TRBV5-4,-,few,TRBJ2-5,TGTGCCAGCAGCTTCGGAGGTCTACAAGAGACCCAGTACTTC,CASSFGGLQETQYF
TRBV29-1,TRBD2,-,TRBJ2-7,TGCAGCGGCTCAGGTGGCGGGAGCGAGCAGTACTTC,CSGSGGGSEQYF
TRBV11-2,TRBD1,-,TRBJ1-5,TGTGCCAGCAGCCTAACAGGGGGCGCGGAGGGGAATCAGCCCCAGCATTTT,CASSLTGGAEGNQPQHF
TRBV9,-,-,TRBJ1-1,TGTGCCAGCAGCGTAAGTGGTTCGGGCACTGAAGCTTTCTTT,CASSVSGSGTEAFF
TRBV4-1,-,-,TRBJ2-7,TGCGCCAGCAGCCAAGACTCAACTAACAACTACGAGCAGTACTTC,CASSQDSTNNYEQYF
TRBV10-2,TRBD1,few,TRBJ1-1,TGCGCCAGCAGAGTACAGGGGTGGAGAACTGAAGCTTTCTTT,CASRVQGWRTEAFF
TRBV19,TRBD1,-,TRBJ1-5,TGTGCCAGTAGTACCAGGGGACAGGTTAACCAGCCCCAGCATTTT,CASSTRGQVNQPQHF
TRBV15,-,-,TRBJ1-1,TGTGCCACCAGCAGAGCGTTAGGGGGTGACACTGAAGCTTTCTTT,CATSRALGGDTEAFF
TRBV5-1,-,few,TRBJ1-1,TGCGCCAGCAGCCAGGAGTGGATGAACACTGAAGCTTTCTTT,CASSQEWMNTEAFF
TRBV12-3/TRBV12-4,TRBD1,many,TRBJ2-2,TGTGCCAGCAGTCCCAGGACAGGGAACACCGGGGAGCTGTTTTTT,CASSPRTGNTGELFF
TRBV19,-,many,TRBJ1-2,TGTGCCAGCCGCGAGGGGTCCGGCTACACCTTC,CASREGSGYTF
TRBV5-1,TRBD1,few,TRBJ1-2,TGCGCCAGCAGCTTGGCTGACGACAGGGGGGATGGCTACACCTTC,CASSLADDRGDGYTF
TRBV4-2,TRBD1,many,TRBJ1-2,TGTGCCAGCAGCCAAGAAGGATCCCGACAGGGGACCTATGGCTACACCTTC,CASSQEGSRQGTYGYTF
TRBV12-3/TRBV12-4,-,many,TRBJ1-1,TGTGCCAGCAGTTTATTTGGGGGCGCGACTACTGAAGCTTTCTTT,CASSLFGGATTEAFF
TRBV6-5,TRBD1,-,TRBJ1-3,TGTGCCAGCAGTTACGGGACAGTCTCTGGAAACACCATATATTTT,CASSYGTVSGNTIYF
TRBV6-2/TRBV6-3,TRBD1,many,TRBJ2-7,TGTGCCAGCAGTCGAACCGGGACAGGGGGCCGCGAGCAGTACTTC,CASSRTGTGGREQYF
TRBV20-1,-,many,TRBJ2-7,TGCAGTGCTAGAGATGTAACAGGGAGCTCCTACGAGCAGTACTTC,CSARDVTGSSYEQYF
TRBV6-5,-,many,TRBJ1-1,TGTGCCAGCGGGAGGCCGGCAGAAGCTTTCTTT,CASGRPAEAFF
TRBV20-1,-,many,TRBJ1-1,TGCAGTGCGGCTAGGACGAAAGCTTTCTTT,CSAARTKAFF
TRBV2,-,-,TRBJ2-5,TGTGCCAGCAGTGAAACCAGGGGGGTCCAAGAGACCCAGTACTTC,CASSETRGVQETQYF
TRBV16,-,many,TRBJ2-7,TGTGCCAGCAGCCCTTTTCAGGGGCCGAACGAGCAGTACTTC,CASSPFQGPNEQYF
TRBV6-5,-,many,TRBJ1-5,TGTGCCAGCGCCCCTACAGGGTATGCTCAGCCCCAGCATTTT,CASAPTGYAQPQHF
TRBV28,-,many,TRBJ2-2,TGTGCCAGCAGTACCCCGGGACGGGGAATGGGCGGGGAGCTGTTTTTT,CASSTPGRGMGGELFF
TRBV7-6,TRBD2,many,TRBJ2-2,TGTGCCAGCAGCGGACTAGCGGGGGCGAACACCGGGGAGCTGTTTTTT,CASSGLAGANTGELFF
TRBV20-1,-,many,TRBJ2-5,TGCAGGGCCCAGACGGGGGCTACTGAGACCCAGTACTTC,CRAQTGATETQYF
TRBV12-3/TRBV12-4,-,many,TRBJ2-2,TGTGCCAGCAGTACTCTCAGGGGAACCGGGGAGCTGTTTTTT,CASSTLRGTGELFF
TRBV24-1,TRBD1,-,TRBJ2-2,TGTGCCACCAGTGATTCCTTTGACAGGGGAGAAGAGCTGTTTTTT,CATSDSFDRGEELFF
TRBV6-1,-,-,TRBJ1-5,TGTGCCAGCAGTGAATTGACAAGGGCTGATCAGCCCCAGCATTTT,CASSELTRADQPQHF
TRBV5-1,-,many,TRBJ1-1,TGCGCCAGCAGCCGGCCGGATCATGCTGAAGCTTTCTTT,CASSRPDHAEAFF
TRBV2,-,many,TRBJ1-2,TGTGCCAGCAGAAACAGAGTCTATGGCTACACCTTC,CASRNRVYGYTF
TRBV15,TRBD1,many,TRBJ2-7,TGTGCCACCAGCCTAGGGGCGGACAGGACCTCCTACGAGCAGTACTTC,CATSLGADRTSYEQYF
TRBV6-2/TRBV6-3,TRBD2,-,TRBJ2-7,TGTGCCAGCAGTGGAGTAGCGGGGCGCGTAACACCCGAGTACTTC,CASSGVAGRVTPEYF
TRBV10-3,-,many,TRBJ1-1,TGTGCCATCAGTGTTCGTGATGGGAGGGGAATGAACACTGAAGCTTTCTTT,CAISVRDGRGMNTEAFF
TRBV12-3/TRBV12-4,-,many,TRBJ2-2,TGTGCCAGCAGTTTAAGTGTTGGGGGTAGGATCCCCGGGGAGCTGTTTTTT,CASSLSVGGRIPGELFF